The entry that follows covers one TCR beta chain sequence. As processed by the authors: Sequence data from immunoSEQ were junction-only and lacked quality scores; consequently, filtering differed. Repertoires were generated with immunoSEQ multiplex PCR, while TCRdb's copy carries only in-frame clones and drops some. V and J calls and clone size are as listed in that table; D and trimming were resolved from the DNA. The data contain about 2.3 million clones, approximately 95% of them singletons. The data derive from a study of shared clonotypes between healthy human individuals. In germline, CDR1 is SEHNR, CDR2 FQNEAQ (reference sequence). The trim removed 1 base at V and 8 bases at J, leaving 8 bases unmatched. This CDR3 contains 16 residues.

The chain combines TRBV7-9 with TRBJ1-1, with TRBD1 matching over 12 bases. This receptor was taken from a man between 18 and 29 years old in good health. Some clones in this sample may be carry-over from other donors' samples. The sequenced sample consisted of naive CD4+ T cells from PBMCs. Subset: CD45RA+ positively selected. The DNA for the CDR3 is TGTGCCAGCAGCTTAGATTCGGGACAGGGGGCAACCGAAGCTTTCTTT. It is translated as CASSLDSGQGATEAFF.